This record looks at one T cell receptor (beta chain) sequence and its context. The record originates from a study of blood T cells in healthy people across ages. The CDR3 loop spans 17 amino acids. Germline values: CDR1 LGHDT, CDR2 YNNKEL (reference sequence). The ends lost 1 base at V and 6 bases at J; junction bases unmatched: 6. Next came a second PCR, run for about 6 to 12 cycles, which used a sample-barcoded 5' primer along with a J-beta primer mix. TCRdb re-derived calls from the 5' RACE reads in MiXCR, one entry per CDR3 protein. The sample yields about 830,000 distinct CDR3 sequences, more than 45% seen once.

The chain links TRBV3-1 to TRBJ2-3; 14 bases are shared with TRBD2. This receptor was obtained from a man aged 30 to 39 in good health. Sequences were obtained from blood. DNA for the CDR3: TGTGCCAGCAGCCAAGGACTAGCGGGAGGGCCATTTGATACGCAGTATTTT. Amino acid sequence: CASSQGLAGGPFDTQYF.